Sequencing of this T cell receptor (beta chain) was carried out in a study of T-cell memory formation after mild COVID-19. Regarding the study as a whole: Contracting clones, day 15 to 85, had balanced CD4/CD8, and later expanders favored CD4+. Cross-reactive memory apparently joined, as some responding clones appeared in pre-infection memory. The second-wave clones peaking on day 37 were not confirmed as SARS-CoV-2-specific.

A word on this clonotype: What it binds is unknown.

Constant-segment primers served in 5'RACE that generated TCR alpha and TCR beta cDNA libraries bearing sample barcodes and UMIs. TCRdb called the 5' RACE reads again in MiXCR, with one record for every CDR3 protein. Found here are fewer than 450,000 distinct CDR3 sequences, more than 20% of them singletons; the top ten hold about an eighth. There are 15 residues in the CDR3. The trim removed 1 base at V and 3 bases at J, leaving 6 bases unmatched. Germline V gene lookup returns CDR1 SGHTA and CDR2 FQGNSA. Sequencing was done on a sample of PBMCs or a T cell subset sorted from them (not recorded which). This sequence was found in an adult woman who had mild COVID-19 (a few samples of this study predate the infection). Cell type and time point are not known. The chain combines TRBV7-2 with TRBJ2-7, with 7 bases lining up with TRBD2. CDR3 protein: CASSLGPSGLYEQYF. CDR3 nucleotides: TGTGCCAGCAGCTTAGGGCCTAGCGGACTCTACGAGCAGTACTTC.